This record concerns one T cell receptor (beta chain) sequence. Per the germline V gene, CDR1 is LNHDA and CDR2 is SQIVND (reference sequence). Trimming removed 3 bases from V and 0 bases from J, with 12 bases in between. The CDR3 is 16 amino acids. Original analysis: Estimation of nucleated cell counts was performed using reference gene primer amplification. The assay was immunoSEQ multiplex PCR, and TCRdb's table has in-frame clones only and misses some. V and J calls and clone size come straight from that table; D and trimming were deduced from the DNA. The sample records about 110,000 clones, 75% to 90% being singletons. The sample is drawn from a study of blood T cell repertoires in COVID-19. Study-wide context: Donors in the United States, Italy and Spain gave samples during acute or convalescent COVID-19. PBMCs, B-cell-depleted T cells, or T cells were the source of the cDNA or gDNA that made up the material.

This rearrangement joins TRBV19 to TRBJ1-3; D is uncertain. The source is a human donor in a cohort sampled during active COVID-19. Sequenced material: peripheral blood. CDR3: CASSIAGGNSGNTIYF. CDR3 nucleotide sequence: TGTGCCAGTAGTATCGCAGGAGGGAACTCTGGAAACACCATATATTTT.